Listed here is a single TCR beta chain. The germline V gene encodes CDR1 SGHAT and CDR2 FQNNGV. With 4 bases removed from V and 8 bases from J, the gap between germline ends came to 9 bases. The CDR3 sequence is 12 residues long. This sample was taken from a study of early T cells in non-severe SARS-CoV-2 infection. Study-level background: Bulk RNA from unsorted whole blood was sequenced; chains were unpaired.

TCRdb independently ran MiXCR on the 5' RACE reads; one entry per CDR3 protein. The table has some 61,000 distinct CDR3 sequences, about 13% seen once. The gene calls are TRBV11-2 and TRBJ2-1; D remains ambiguous. Sequenced sample: whole blood. The TCR originated in an adult who was a healthcare worker with PCR-confirmed SARS-CoV-2 infection or an uninfected control (not recorded which). For the CDR3, the DNA is TGTGCCAGCAGCTCCACGTCTTATGAGCAGTTCTTC. Translation: CASSSTSYEQFF.